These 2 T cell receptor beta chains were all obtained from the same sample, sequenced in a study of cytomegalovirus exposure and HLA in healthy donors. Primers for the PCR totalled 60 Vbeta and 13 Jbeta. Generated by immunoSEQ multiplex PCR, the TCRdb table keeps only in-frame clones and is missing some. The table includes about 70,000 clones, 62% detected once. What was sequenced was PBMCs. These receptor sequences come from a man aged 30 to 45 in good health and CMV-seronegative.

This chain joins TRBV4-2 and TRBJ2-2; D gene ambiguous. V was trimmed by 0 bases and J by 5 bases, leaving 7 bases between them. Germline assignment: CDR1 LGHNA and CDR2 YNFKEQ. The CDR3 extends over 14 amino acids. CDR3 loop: CASSQDASTGELFF. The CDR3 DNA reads TGTGCCAGCAGCCAAGATGCTAGTACCGGGGAGCTGTTTTTT.

CDR3 in DNA: TGTGCCAGCAGCCAAATCCTAGCTAACTATGGCTACACCTTC. Amino acids: CASSQILANYGYTF. The chain is built from TRBV7-9 and TRBJ1-2; D gene ambiguous. The germline CDR1 and CDR2 sequences are SEHNR and FQNEAQ (reference sequence). CDR3 length: 14 residues. V was pared by 5 bases and J by 0 bases, with 10 bases between.